These 13 T cell receptor beta chains were sequenced from one sample in a study of blood T cell repertoires in COVID-19. Using immunoSEQ multiplex PCR, the repertoire was profiled, and TCRdb retains in-frame clones only, with some absent. The top ten clones hold about 1.4% of a sample with some 170,000 clones, approximately 88% of them seen once. The sample was peripheral blood. These receptors all come from a woman aged 45 to 65 with acute or convalescent COVID-19.

The chain has TRBV12-3 or TRBV12-4 and TRBJ1-1; 9 bases fit TRBD1. This CDR3 comprises 13 residues. The V segment lost 7 bases and the J segment 4 bases; nucleotides outside the gene matches: 4. CDR3 bases: TGTGCCAGCAATGGACAGGGGTTCACTGAAGCTTTCTTT. It yields the protein CASNGQGFTEAFF.

The J gene is TRBJ2-1, the V gene TRBV5-1, with TRBD2 matching 7 bases. The V gene's germline CDR1 is SGHRS and CDR2 YFSETQ. With V trimmed by 0 bases and J by 1 base, 1 base remained unmatched. The CDR3 is 15 residues long. CDR3 sequence (DNA): TGCGCCAGCAGCTTGGTGCGGGAGTCCTACAATGAGCAGTTCTTC. The encoded protein is CASSLVRESYNEQFF.

This sequence joins TRBV11-2 and TRBJ2-7, with D tentatively TRBD2 (5 bases). Trimming took off 2 bases at V and 3 bases at J, with 14 bases between the two ends. The CDR3 spans 15 residues. Germline lookup yields CDR1 SGHAT and CDR2 FQNNGV. In nucleotides, the CDR3 is TGTGCCAGCAGCTTACTGGACTCGAAGTACTACGAGCAGTACTTC. It is translated as CASSLLDSKYYEQYF.

The chain couples TRBV2 to TRBJ2-5; D gene uncertain. In germline, CDR1 is SNHLY, CDR2 FYNNEI. V gave up 8 bases and J gave up 3 bases, with 7 bases separating them. The CDR3 runs 11 residues. The chain's CDR3 is CASGAEETQYF. DNA for the CDR3: TGTGCCAGCGGAGCAGAAGAGACCCAGTACTTC.

On this clone itself: The sample has other DNA sequences that encode this CDR3 too. This sequence joins TRBV27 and TRBJ1-1; maybe TRBD1 (5 bases). CDR1 and CDR2 from the germline V gene are MNHEY and SMNVEV (reference sequence). This CDR3 comprises 11 residues. Trimming shortened V by 7 bases and J by 4 bases, and 7 bases separated the two germline ends. In nucleotides, the CDR3 is TGTGCCAGCACCGGGGGCACTGAAGCTTTCTTT. It is translated as CASTGGTEAFF.

This chain links TRBV5-1 with TRBJ1-3; 7 bases align to TRBD1. The length of the CDR3 is 15 residues. Germline CDR1 reads SGHRS; CDR2 reads YFSETQ. J was trimmed by 0 bases and V by 8 bases; bases with no gene match: 8. CDR3 protein: CASRTGELSGNTIYF. The CDR3 DNA reads TGCGCCAGTCGAACAGGGGAACTCTCTGGAAACACCATATATTTT.

This chain uses TRBV7-3 with TRBJ2-5; D uncertain. The V gene lost 1 base and the J gene lost 8 bases, with 11 bases spanning the gap. Per germline, CDR1 SGHTA and CDR2 FQGTGA. The CDR3 consists of 13 residues. The CDR3 coding sequence is TGTGCCAGCAGCTTAAATCAGGATGGAACCCAGTACTTC. Translated, it gives CASSLNQDGTQYF. Looking up the rest from reference TRBV7-3 and TRBJ2-5 gives the full variable domain: GAGVSQTPSNKVTEKGKYVELRCDPISGHTALYWYRQSLGQGPEFLIYFQGTGAADDSGLPNDRFFAVRPEGSVSTLKIQRTERGDSAVYLCASSLNQDGTQYFGPGTRLLVL.

The CDR3 reads CASSPDTGRRPYGYTF. The CDR3 DNA is TGTGCCAGCAGCCCAGACACTGGGCGCCGTCCGTATGGCTACACCTTC. The chain is built from TRBV7-9 and TRBJ1-2, with no clear D. The CDR3 has 16 amino acids. Trimming cost V 5 bases and J 5 bases, with 21 bases left between them. Per germline, CDR1 SEHNR and CDR2 FQNEAQ (reference sequence).

The V and J genes are TRBV2 and TRBJ1-2, with TRBD1 matching over 7 bases. CDR1 is SNHLY and CDR2 is FYNNEI in the germline V gene. The CDR3 covers 14 residues. With V trimmed by 3 bases and J by 7 bases, 8 bases remained unmatched. The CDR3 nucleotides read TGTGCCAGCAGTGAGGCCGACAGGGAGTCTGGCTACACCTTC. Translated, it gives CASSEADRESGYTF.

This clone has only one observation. J is TRBJ2-3 and V is TRBV5-4, with TRBD2 identical over 9 bases. Trimming at V came to 1 base and at J to 1 base, leaving 1 base not matched to a gene. CDR3 size: 15 residues. Germline CDR1 is SGHNT and CDR2 is YYREEE (reference sequence). CDR3: CASSLQRGGTDTQYF. The DNA of the CDR3 is TGTGCCAGCAGCTTGCAGCGGGGGGGCACAGATACGCAGTATTTT.

Here the CDR3 reads CASKSPGAGSYGYTF. CDR3 sequence (DNA): TGTGCCAGCAAAAGTCCTGGCGCTGGGAGCTATGGCTACACCTTC. This chain joins TRBV28 and TRBJ1-2; no reliable D call. Germline-derived CDR1 and CDR2 are MDHEN and SYDVKM. The CDR3 contains 15 residues. V lost 7 bases, J lost 4 bases, and 19 bases lay in between.

The rearrangement links TRBV10-3 to TRBJ2-2; D is perhaps TRBD2 (5 bases). The CDR3 is 14 amino acids. Germline V gene data show CDR1 as ENHRY and CDR2 as SYGVKD. V was clipped by 5 bases and J by 5 bases, with 12 bases between them. Written as DNA, the CDR3 is TGTGCCATCAGTCTCGGGGAATTAACCGGGGAGCTGTTTTTT. Residues: CAISLGELTGELFF.

The rearrangement joins TRBV27 to TRBJ2-2, with TRBD1 matching over 7 bases. This CDR3 comprises 14 residues. Germline loops: CDR1 MNHEY, CDR2 SMNVEV (reference sequence). V was pared by 5 bases and J by 3 bases, with 3 bases of the junction left unmatched. In nucleotides, the CDR3 is TGTGCCAGCAGTCCCGGGACAGACACCGGGGAGCTGTTTTTT. Residues: CASSPGTDTGELFF.